This entry is about one T cell receptor beta chain. This specimen comes from a study of blood T cell repertoires in COVID-19. Looking at the study overall: Samples of COVID-19 (acute and convalescent) were obtained from the United States, Italy and Spain.

Between the trimmed V and J ends, which lost 4 bases and 10 bases, there was a span of 16 bases. Germline V gene lookup returns CDR1 SGHTA and CDR2 FQGNSA. The CDR3 is 13 residues long. Enrollees, about 18 to 100 years old, lived in approximately 24 US areas. Categorization into cohorts depended on clinical history that participants reported. Repertoires were generated with immunoSEQ multiplex PCR, while TCRdb's copy carries only in-frame clones and drops some. The table records approximately 330,000 clones, approximately 86% of them present only once. The sequence was obtained from a woman aged 40 to 50 with acute COVID-19. The specimen sequenced was PBMCs or T cells enriched from blood (not recorded which). This sequence joins TRBV7-2 and TRBJ1-2; D uncertain. In DNA, the CDR3 is TGTGCCAGCAGCTCGGACGGGGTAGAGCCCTACACCTTC. Translated: CASSSDGVEPYTF.